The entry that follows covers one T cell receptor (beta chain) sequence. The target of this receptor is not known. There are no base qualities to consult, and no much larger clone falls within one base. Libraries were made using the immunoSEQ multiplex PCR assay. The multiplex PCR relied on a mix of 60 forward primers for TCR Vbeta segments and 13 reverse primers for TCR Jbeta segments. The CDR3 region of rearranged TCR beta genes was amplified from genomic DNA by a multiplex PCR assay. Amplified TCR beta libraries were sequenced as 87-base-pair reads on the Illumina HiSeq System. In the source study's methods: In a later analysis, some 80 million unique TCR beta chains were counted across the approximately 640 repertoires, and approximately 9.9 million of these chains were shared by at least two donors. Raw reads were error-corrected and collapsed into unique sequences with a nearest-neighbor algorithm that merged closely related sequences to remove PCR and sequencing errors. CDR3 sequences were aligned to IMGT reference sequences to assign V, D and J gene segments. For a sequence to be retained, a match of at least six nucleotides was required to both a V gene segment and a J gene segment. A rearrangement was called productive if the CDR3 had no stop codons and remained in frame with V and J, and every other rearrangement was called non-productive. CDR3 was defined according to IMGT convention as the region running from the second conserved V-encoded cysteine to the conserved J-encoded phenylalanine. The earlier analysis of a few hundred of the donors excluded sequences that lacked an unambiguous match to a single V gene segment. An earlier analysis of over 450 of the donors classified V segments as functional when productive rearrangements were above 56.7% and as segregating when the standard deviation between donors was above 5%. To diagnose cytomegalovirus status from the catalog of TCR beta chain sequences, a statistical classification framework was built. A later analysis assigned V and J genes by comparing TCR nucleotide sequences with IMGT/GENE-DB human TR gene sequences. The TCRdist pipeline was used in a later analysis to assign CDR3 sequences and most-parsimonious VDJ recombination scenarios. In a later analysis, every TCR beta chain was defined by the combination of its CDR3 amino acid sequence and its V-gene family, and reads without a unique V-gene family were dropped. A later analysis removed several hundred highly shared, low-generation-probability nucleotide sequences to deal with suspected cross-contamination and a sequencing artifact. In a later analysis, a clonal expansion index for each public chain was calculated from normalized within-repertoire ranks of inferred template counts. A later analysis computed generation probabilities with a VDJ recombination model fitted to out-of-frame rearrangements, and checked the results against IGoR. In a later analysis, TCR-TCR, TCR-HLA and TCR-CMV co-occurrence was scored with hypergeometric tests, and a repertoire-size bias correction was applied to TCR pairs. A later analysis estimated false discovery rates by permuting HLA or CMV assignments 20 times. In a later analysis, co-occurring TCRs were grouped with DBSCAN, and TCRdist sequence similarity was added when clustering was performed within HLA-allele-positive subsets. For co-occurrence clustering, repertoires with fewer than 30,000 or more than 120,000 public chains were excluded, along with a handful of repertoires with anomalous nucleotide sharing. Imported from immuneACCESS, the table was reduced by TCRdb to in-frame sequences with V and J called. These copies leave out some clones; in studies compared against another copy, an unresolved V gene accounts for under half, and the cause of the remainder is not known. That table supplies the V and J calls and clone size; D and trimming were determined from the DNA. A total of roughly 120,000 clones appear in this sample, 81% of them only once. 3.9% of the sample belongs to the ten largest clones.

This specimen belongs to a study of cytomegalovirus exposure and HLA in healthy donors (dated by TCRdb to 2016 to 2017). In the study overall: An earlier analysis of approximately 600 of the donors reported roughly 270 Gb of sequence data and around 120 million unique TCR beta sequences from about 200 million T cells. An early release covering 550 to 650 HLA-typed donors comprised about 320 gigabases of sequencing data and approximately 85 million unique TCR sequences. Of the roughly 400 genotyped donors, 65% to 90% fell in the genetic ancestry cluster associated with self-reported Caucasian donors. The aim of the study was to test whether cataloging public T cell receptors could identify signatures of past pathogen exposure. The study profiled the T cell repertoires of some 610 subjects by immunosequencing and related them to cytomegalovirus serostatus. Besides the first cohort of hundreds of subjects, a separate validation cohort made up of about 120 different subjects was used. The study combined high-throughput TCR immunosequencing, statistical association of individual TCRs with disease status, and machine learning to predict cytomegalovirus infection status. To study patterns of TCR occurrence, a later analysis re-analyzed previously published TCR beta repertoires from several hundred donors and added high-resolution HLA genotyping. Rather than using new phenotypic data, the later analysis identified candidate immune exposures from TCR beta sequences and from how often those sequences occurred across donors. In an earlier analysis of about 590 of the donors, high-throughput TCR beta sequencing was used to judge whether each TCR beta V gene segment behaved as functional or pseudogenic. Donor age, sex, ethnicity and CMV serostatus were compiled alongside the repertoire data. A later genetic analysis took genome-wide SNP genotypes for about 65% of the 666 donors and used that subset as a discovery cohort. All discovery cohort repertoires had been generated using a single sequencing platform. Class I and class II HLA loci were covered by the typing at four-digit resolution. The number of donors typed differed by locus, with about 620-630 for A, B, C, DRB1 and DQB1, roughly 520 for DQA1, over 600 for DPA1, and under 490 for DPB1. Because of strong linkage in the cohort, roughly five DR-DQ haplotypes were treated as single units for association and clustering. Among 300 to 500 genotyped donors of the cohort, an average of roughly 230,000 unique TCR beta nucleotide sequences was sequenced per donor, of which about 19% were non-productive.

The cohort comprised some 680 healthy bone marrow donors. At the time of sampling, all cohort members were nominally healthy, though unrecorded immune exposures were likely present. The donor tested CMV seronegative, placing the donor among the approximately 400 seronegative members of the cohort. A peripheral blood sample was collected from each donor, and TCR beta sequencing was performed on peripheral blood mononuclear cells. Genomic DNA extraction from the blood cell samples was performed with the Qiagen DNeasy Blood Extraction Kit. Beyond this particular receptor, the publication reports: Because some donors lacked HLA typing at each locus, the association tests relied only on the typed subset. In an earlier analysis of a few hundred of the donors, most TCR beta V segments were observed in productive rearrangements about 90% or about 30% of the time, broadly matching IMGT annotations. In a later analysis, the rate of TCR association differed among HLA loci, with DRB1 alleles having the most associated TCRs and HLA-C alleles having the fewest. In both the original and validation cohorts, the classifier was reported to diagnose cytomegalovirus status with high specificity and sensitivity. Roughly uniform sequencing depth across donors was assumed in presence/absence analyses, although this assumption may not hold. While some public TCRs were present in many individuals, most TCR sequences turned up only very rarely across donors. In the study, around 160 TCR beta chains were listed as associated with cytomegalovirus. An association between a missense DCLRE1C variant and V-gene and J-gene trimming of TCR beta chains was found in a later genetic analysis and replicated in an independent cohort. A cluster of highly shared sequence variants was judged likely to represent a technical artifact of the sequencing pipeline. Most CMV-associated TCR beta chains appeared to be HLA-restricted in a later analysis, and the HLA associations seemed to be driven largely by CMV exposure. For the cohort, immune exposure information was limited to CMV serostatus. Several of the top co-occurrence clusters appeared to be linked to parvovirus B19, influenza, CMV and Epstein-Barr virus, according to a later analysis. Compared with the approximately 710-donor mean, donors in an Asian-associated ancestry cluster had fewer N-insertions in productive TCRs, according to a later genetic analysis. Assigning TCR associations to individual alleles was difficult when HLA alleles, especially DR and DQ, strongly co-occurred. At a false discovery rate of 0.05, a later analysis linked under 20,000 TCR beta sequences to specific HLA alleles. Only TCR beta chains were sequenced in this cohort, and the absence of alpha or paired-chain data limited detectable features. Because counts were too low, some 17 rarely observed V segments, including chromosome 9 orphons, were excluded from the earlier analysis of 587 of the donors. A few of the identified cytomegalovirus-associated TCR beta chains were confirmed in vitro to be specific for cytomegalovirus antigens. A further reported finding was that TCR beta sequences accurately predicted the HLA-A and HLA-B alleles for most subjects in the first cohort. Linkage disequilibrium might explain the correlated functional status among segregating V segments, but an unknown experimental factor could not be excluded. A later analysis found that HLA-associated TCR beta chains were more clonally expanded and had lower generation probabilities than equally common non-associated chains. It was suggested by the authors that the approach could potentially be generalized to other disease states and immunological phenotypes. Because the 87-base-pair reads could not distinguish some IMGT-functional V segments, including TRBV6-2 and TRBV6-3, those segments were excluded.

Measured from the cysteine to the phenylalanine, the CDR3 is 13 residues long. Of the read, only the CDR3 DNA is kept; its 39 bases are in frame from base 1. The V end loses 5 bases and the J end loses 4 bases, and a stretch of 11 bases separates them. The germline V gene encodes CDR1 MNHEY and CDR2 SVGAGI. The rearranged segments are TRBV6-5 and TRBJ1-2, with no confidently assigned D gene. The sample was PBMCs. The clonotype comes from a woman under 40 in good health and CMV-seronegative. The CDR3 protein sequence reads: CASSESGSYGYTF. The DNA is TGTGCCAGCAGTGAAAGCGGGAGCTATGGCTACACCTTC.